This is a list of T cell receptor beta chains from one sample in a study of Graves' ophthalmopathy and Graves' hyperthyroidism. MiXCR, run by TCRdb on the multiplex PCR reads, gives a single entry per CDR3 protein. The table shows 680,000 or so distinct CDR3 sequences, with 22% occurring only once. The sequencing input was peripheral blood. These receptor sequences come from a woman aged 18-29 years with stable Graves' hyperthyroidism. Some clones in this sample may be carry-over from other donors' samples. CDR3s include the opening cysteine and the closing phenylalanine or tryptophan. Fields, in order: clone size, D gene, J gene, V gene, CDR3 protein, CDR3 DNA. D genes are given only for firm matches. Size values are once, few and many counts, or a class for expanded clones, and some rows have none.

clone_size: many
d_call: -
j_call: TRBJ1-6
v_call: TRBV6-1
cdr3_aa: CASSEFSGLSSYNSPLHF
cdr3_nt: TGTGCCAGCAGTGAATTTAGCGGTCTCAGCTCCTATAATTCACCCCTCCACTTT

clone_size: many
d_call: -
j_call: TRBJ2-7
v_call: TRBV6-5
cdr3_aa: CASSWKAGAYEQYF
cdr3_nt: TGTGCCAGCAGTTGGAAAGCAGGGGCCTACGAGCAGTACTTC

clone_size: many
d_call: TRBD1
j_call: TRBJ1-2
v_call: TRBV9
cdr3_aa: CASSDSGTGEDYGYTF
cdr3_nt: TGTGCCAGCAGCGACTCCGGGACAGGGGAGGACTATGGCTACACCTTC

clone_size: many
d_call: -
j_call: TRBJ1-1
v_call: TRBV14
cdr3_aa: CASRNAGARTEAFF
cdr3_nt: TGTGCCAGCAGGAACGCGGGGGCGAGGACTGAAGCTTTCTTT

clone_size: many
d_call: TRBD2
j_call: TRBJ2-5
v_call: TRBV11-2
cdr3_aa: CASRRLAGGPRAETQYF
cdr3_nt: TGTGCCAGCAGGCGACTAGCGGGGGGGCCTAGGGCAGAGACCCAGTACTTC

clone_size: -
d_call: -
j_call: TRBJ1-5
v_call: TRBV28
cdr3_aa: CASRWGDIYSNQPQHF
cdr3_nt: TGTGCCAGCAGGTGGGGGGACATCTATAGCAATCAGCCCCAGCATTTT

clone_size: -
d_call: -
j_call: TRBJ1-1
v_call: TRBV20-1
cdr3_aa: CSARDESDTEAFF
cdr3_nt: TGCAGTGCTAGAGATGAGTCAGACACTGAAGCTTTCTTT

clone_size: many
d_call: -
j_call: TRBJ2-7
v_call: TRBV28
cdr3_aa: CASSSAGTSYEQYF
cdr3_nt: TGTGCCAGCAGTTCGGCAGGGACCTCCTACGAGCAGTACTTC

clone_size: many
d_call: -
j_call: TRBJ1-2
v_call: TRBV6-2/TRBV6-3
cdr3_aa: CASSLHYGYTF
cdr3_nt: TGTGCCAGCAGTTTGCACTATGGCTACACCTTC

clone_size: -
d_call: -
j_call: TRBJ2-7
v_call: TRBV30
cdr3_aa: CAWSVGAGISYEQYF
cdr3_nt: TGTGCCTGGAGTGTAGGAGCAGGTATCTCCTACGAGCAGTACTTC

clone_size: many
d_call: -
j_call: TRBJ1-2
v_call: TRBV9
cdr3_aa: CASSVRGQGGYTF
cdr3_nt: TGTGCCAGCAGCGTAAGAGGTCAGGGTGGCTACACCTTC

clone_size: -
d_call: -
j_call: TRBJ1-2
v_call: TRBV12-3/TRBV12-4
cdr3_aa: CASSEGGTYGYTF
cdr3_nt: TGTGCCAGCAGTGAGGGCGGAACTTATGGCTACACCTTC

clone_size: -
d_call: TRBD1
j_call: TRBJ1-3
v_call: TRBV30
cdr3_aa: CAWRETGTGSPAIYF
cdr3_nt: TGTGCCTGGAGAGAAACCGGGACAGGGAGCCCCGCCATATATTTT

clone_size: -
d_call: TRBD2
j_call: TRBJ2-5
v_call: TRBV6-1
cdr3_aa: CASSHTSGGVQETQYF
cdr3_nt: TGTGCCAGCAGTCATACTAGCGGGGGAGTCCAAGAGACCCAGTACTTC

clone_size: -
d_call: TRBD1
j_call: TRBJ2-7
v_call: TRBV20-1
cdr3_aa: CSARVPGTGLEQYF
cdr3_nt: TGCAGTGCTAGGGTACCCGGGACAGGGCTCGAGCAGTACTTC

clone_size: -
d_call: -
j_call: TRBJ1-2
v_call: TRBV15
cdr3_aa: CATSRDYNEGKNYGYTF
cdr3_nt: TGTGCCACCAGCAGAGATTATAATGAGGGGAAAAACTATGGCTACACCTTC

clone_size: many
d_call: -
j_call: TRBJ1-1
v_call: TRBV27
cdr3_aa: CASSTSIVAAMNTEAFF
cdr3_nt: -

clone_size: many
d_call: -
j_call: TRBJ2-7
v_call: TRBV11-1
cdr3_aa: CASSNKSTLSAQYEQYF
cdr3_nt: TGTGCCAGCAGCAACAAATCGACCCTCTCCGCCCAGTACGAGCAGTACTTC

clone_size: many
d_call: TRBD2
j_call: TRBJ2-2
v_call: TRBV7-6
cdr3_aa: CASSSLAGGNTGELFF
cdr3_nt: TGTGCCAGCAGCTCCTTAGCGGGAGGGAACACCGGGGAGCTGTTTTTT

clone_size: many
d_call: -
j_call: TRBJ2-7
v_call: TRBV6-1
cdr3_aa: CASSEALTRGTTYEQYF
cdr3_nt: TGTGCCAGCAGTGAAGCGCTTACTCGGGGGACGACCTACGAGCAGTACTTC

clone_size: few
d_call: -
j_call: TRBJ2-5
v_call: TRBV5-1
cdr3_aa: CASSLGAGGGLRSQETQYF
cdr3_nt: TGCGCCAGCAGCCTAGGGGCCGGTGGGGGACTGAGGTCCCAAGAGACCCAGTACTTC

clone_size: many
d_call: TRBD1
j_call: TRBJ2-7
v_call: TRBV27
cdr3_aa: CASRSETGLHEQYF
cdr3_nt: TGTGCCAGCAGATCTGAGACAGGGCTCCACGAGCAGTACTTC

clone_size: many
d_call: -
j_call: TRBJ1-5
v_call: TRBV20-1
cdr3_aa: CSARLTSGQPQHF
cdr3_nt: TGCAGTGCTAGGTTGACCTCGGGACAGCCCCAGCATTTT